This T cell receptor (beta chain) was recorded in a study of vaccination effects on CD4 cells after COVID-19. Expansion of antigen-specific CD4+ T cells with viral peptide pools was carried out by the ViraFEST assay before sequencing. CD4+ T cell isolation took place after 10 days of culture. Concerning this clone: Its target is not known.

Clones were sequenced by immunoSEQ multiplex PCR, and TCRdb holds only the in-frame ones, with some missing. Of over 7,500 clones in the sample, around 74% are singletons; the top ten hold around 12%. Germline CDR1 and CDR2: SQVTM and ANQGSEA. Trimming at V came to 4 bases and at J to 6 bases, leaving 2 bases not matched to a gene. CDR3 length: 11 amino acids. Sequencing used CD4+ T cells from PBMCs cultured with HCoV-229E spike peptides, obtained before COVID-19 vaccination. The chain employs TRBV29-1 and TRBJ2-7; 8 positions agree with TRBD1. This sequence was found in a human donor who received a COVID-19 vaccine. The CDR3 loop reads CSVATGGEQYF. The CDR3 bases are TGCAGCGTTGCTACAGGGGGCGAGCAGTACTTC.